The rows below give T cell receptor beta chains drawn from one sample of a study of CD8 T cells in ankylosing spondylitis. TCRdb itself ran the 5' RACE reads through MiXCR, one entry per CDR3 protein. The sample yields about 240,000 distinct CDR3 sequences, under 12% seen once. Sequenced input: blood, either unsorted or a sorted T cell fraction (not recorded which). The source of these receptors is a male donor with ankylosing spondylitis or in good health (not recorded which). CDR3s leave out the opening cysteine and the closing phenylalanine or tryptophan. Fields, in order: clone size, V gene, J gene, CDR3 protein. Rows may omit the clone size; those that give it use once, few, many or a size class.

size: many
V: TRBV12-3/TRBV12-4
J: TRBJ2-7
CDR3: ASSRGQGIYEQY

size: -
V: TRBV7-2
J: TRBJ2-1
CDR3: ASSLQLAESNKQF

size: -
V: TRBV7-9
J: TRBJ1-1
CDR3: ASSLIASEAF

size: -
V: TRBV14
J: TRBJ1-4
CDR3: ASSLLQGSEKLF

size: few
V: TRBV7-2
J: TRBJ1-5
CDR3: ASSFTTGVNQPQH

size: -
V: TRBV7-6
J: TRBJ2-1
CDR3: ASSLGAGAYNEQF

size: many
V: TRBV12-3/TRBV12-4
J: TRBJ2-7
CDR3: ASRASGTIPSEQY

size: many
V: TRBV7-9
J: TRBJ1-6
CDR3: ASSLQAKNSPLH

size: -
V: TRBV28
J: TRBJ1-5
CDR3: ASSLSLGQDSNQPQH

size: few
V: TRBV7-6
J: TRBJ2-1
CDR3: ASSLELHNSYNEQF

size: -
V: TRBV20-1
J: TRBJ1-5
CDR3: SASRDRDQPQH

size: many
V: TRBV10-3
J: TRBJ1-2
CDR3: AISESLGWNGYT

size: few
V: TRBV20-1
J: TRBJ1-1
CDR3: SAVRQGATEAF

size: many
V: TRBV5-1
J: TRBJ2-3
CDR3: ASSWTTTDTQY

size: many
V: TRBV12-3/TRBV12-4
J: TRBJ2-5
CDR3: ASSLDRDETQY

size: many
V: TRBV20-1
J: TRBJ2-7
CDR3: SAIQAPSYEQY

size: many
V: TRBV12-3/TRBV12-4
J: TRBJ2-5
CDR3: ASSFRKGGETQY

size: many
V: TRBV5-1
J: TRBJ1-3
CDR3: ASSGTGDSGNTIY

size: many
V: TRBV7-2
J: TRBJ2-1
CDR3: ASSILAGAVEQF

size: many
V: TRBV10-3
J: TRBJ2-5
CDR3: AISETPSQETQY

size: many
V: TRBV3-1
J: TRBJ1-2
CDR3: ASSQDITAAYGYT

size: many
V: TRBV27
J: TRBJ1-5
CDR3: ASSLAGAPKTQH

size: -
V: TRBV11-2
J: TRBJ2-2
CDR3: ASSPQNTGELF

size: few
V: TRBV7-9
J: TRBJ1-6
CDR3: ASSLEGRRSTNSPLH

size: -
V: TRBV25-1
J: TRBJ2-1
CDR3: ASSEYRTSGGYNEQF

size: -
V: TRBV7-2
J: TRBJ2-1
CDR3: ASSSTVVGNEQF

size: many
V: TRBV18
J: TRBJ1-4
CDR3: ASSHRDTINEKLF

size: many
V: TRBV12-3/TRBV12-4
J: TRBJ1-5
CDR3: ASTRGEFSNQPQH

size: few
V: TRBV6-2/TRBV6-3
J: TRBJ2-1
CDR3: ASSYRQGSREQF

size: many
V: TRBV12-3/TRBV12-4
J: TRBJ2-5
CDR3: ASNSPRGRETQY

size: few
V: TRBV6-2/TRBV6-3
J: TRBJ2-3
CDR3: ASSDRTSTDTQY

size: many
V: TRBV4-1
J: TRBJ1-2
CDR3: ASSHRQGGAEGYT

size: many
V: TRBV5-1
J: TRBJ2-1
CDR3: ASSPDNNYAGQNEQF

size: many
V: TRBV27
J: TRBJ2-7
CDR3: ASTLSARGHYEQY

size: few
V: TRBV20-1
J: TRBJ1-1
CDR3: SANTGYTEAF

size: many
V: TRBV7-2
J: TRBJ2-7
CDR3: ASSSAVPYEQY

size: few
V: TRBV5-4
J: TRBJ1-2
CDR3: ASSLGPDSGSAYGYT

size: many
V: TRBV24-1
J: TRBJ2-7
CDR3: ATTGTDTEEQY

size: many
V: TRBV5-1
J: TRBJ2-7
CDR3: ASSTTGPPYEQY

size: -
V: TRBV2
J: TRBJ1-6
CDR3: AISRGSPSSPLH

size: many
V: TRBV5-1
J: TRBJ2-7
CDR3: ASSLVPQLSYEQY

size: many
V: TRBV5-1
J: TRBJ2-1
CDR3: ASSLGLLNEQF

size: many
V: TRBV9
J: TRBJ2-5
CDR3: ASSVQGQETQY

size: -
V: TRBV10-2
J: TRBJ1-5
CDR3: ASSELGQPQH

size: -
V: TRBV15
J: TRBJ2-1
CDR3: ATSRGDLSEQF

size: -
V: TRBV29-1
J: TRBJ2-2
CDR3: SDLAGVNIGELF